These 10 T cell receptor beta chains were sequenced from one sample in a study of metastatic and nonmetastatic thyroid tumors. All patients were treatment-naive before thyroid surgery. TCRdb called clones again from the PCR reads with MiXCR. The sample carries 40,000 or so clones, 25% to 30% recorded once. The sequenced sample consisted of blood. The receptors derive from a female donor with papillary thyroid cancer or a benign thyroid nodule (not recorded which). Some clones in this sample may be carry-over from other donors' samples.

This chain connects TRBV28 to TRBJ2-2; possibly TRBD1 or TRBD2 for D (5 bases each). Trimming left V 2 bases short and J 12 bases short, with 16 bases between. This CDR3 comprises 14 residues. Germline loops: CDR1 MDHEN, CDR2 SYDVKM. The CDR3 loop reads CASSLGTVPVKLFF. DNA of the CDR3: TGTGCCAGCAGTTTAGGGACCGTGCCCGTGAAGCTGTTTTTT.

Of note for this clone: A read error may explain this, as a much larger clone is one base away. The rearrangement joins TRBV20-1 to TRBJ1-4, with D uncertain. CDR1 DFQATT and CDR2 SNEGSKA come from the germline V gene (reference sequence). The CDR3 sequence is 14 residues long. Trimming stripped 0 bases from V and 8 bases from J, with 13 bases between. CDR3 sequence reads: CSARDSIKNEKLFF. In DNA, the CDR3 is TGCAGTGCTAGAGATAGTATAAAGAACGAAAAACTGTTTTTT.

This clone was counted between two and nine times. The chain carries TRBV24-1 and TRBJ2-2, with D possibly matching TRBD1 (6 bases). The CDR3 consists of 13 residues. The germline CDR1 and CDR2 sequences are KGHDR and SFDVKD. The germline V and J ends were trimmed by 8 bases and 6 bases, with 12 bases remaining between them. The CDR3 sequence: CATTDDRPGELFF. In DNA form, the CDR3 reads TGTGCCACCACGGATGACAGGCCCGGGGAGCTGTTTTTT.

The chain recombines TRBV19 with TRBJ1-2; TRBD1 is a possible D gene (5 bases). Deletions cut 4 bases from V and 6 bases from J, with 9 bases between. Germline V gives CDR1 LNHDA, CDR2 SQIVND (reference sequence). The CDR3 contains 12 residues. CDR3 residues: CASSTTGDGYTF. CDR3 DNA sequence: TGTGCCAGTAGTACAACAGGAGATGGCTACACCTTC.

The gene calls are TRBV2 and TRBJ1-1; a weak D match, TRBD1 (6 bases). V was trimmed by 6 bases and J by 6 bases, leaving 14 bases between them. CDR1 and CDR2 from the germline V gene are SNHLY and FYNNEI. This CDR3 region has 13 residues. The CDR3 region has the DNA TGTGCCAGCAGCCCTACAACAGGGTCTGAAGCTTTCTTT. The encoded protein is CASSPTTGSEAFF. Variable domain in full (rest from reference TRBV2 and TRBJ1-1): EPEVTQTPSHQVTQMGQEVILRCVPISNHLYFYWYRQILGQKVEFLVSFYNNEISEKSEIFDDQFSVERPDGSNFTLKIRSTKLEDSAMYFCASSPTTGSEAFFGQGTRLTVV.

The chain uses TRBV7-8 and TRBJ2-7; D might be TRBD1 (6 bases). V shed 5 bases and J shed 7 bases, with 24 bases lying between them. Germline CDR1 and CDR2: SGHVS and FQNEAQ. CDR3 size: 16 residues. CDR3 region: CASSRSAVQGTLEQYF. Here the CDR3 DNA reads TGTGCCAGCAGCCGATCTGCAGTACAGGGAACGCTGGAGCAGTACTTC.

DNA of the CDR3: TGTGCCAGCAGCTTAGGGTTCATACAAGAGACCCAGTACTTC. This codes for CASSLGFIQETQYF. The chain recombines TRBV11-2 with TRBJ2-5; D unresolved. CDR1 SGHAT and CDR2 FQNNGV come from the germline V gene. The V end was cut by 1 base, the J end by 2 bases, with 8 bases between. The CDR3 length is 14 residues.

The sample holds a few counts of this clone. V gene TRBV28 combines with J gene TRBJ1-3; TRBD1 aligns across 11 bases. The V segment lost 5 bases and the J segment 4 bases; nucleotides outside the gene matches: 7. Germline CDR1 is MDHEN and CDR2 is SYDVKM. This CDR3 is 16 amino acids long. In DNA form, the CDR3 reads TGTGCCAGCAGTCTAAGGGACAGGGGGACCGGAAACACCATATATTTT. Its translation: CASSLRDRGTGNTIYF. The whole variable domain, filled in from reference TRBV28 and TRBJ1-3, reads DVKVTQSSRYLVKRTGEKVFLECVQDMDHENMFWYRQDPGLGLRLIYFSYDVKMKEKGDIPEGYSVSREKKERFSLILESASTNQTSMYLCASSLRDRGTGNTIYFGEGSWLTVV.

This sequence joins TRBV2 and TRBJ2-4; D is unresolved. The V and J ends lost 6 bases and 2 bases respectively, with 11 bases between them. There are 14 residues in the CDR3. CDR1 is SNHLY, CDR2 FYNNEI, per germline. CDR3: CASSQLGTKNIQYF. DNA of the CDR3: TGTGCCAGCAGCCAGCTAGGAACCAAAAACATTCAGTACTTC.

The chain links TRBV28 to TRBJ2-5, with 11 bases fitting TRBD2. This CDR3 has 17 residues. Looked up from germline, CDR1 is MDHEN and CDR2 is SYDVKM. Trimming at V came to 3 bases and at J to 4 bases, leaving 10 bases not matched to a gene. The CDR3 loop reads CASSLRVAGGPLETQYF. The CDR3 DNA sequence: TGTGCCAGCAGTTTGAGGGTAGCGGGAGGGCCTTTAGAGACCCAGTACTTC.